This TCR beta chain was captured in a study of T cells after yellow fever vaccination (dated 2019 in TCRdb). Study-level background: Memory subsets (EM, EMRA, CM and Tscm) were sorted on a BD FACS Aria III using CD3, CD45RA, CCR7 and CD95 staining. Two healthy male donors, one aged 18 to 30 and one aged 30 to 39 years, were included in the cohort. Memory subsets were sorted on days 0, 15 and 45 and at 18 months after primary vaccination, and on days 0, 15 and 45 after the 30-year booster. Blood samples were taken at several timepoints before and after primary and secondary immunization, and bulk PBMC replicates and cell subsets were isolated. Libraries from fractions with low cell numbers were prepared with the SMART-Seq v4 Ultra Low Input RNA kit. To follow T-cell clones before and after primary and booster YFV17D yellow fever vaccination, bulk TCR alpha and beta repertoires were sequenced over time. Broader findings and caveats from the paper: Compared with the primary T-cell response, the secondary T-cell response was faster but weaker, reaching its peak on day 5 rather than on day 15. In the sorted memory subsets on day 0, nearly all vaccine-responding clonotypes were below the level of detection. After the booster, most of the clones that had expanded following primary vaccination were detected again (just under 97% of CD4 and 80% to 90% of CD8), which suggests that memory was broadly maintained. Only two donors were included in the study, so the extent to which the findings can be generalized is limited. FACS-sorted repertoires could contain abundant contaminating clonotypes from the bulk population, so computational filtering was required. A small fraction of clonotypes appeared in both the CD4 and CD8 compartments, likely as a result of convergent recombination.

With regard to this clonotype: A much larger clone differs from this one at a single base, so this may be a read error.

The treatment or condition label here, explained by the study, means: live attenuated yellow fever vaccine strain. A standard Ficoll-Paque protocol was used to isolate PBMCs from peripheral blood. RNA from sorted memory subsets was extracted with the RNeasy Micro Kit. TCR cDNA was synthesized by 5'RACE template switching, through which a universal primer site and unique molecular identifiers were introduced. cDNA synthesis was primed from both the TCR alpha and TCR beta constant segments. Library amplification used two PCR steps, and the second PCR step added sample barcodes and sequencing adapters. Sequencing of libraries was performed on Illumina HiSeq 2500 (2x100 bp) or NovaSeq (2x150 bp). Regarding the original processing steps: Reads were demultiplexed and collapsed into UMI consensus sequences with MIGEC, and V(D)J alignment was performed with MiXCR. Vaccine-responding clonotypes were identified with edgeR using replicate PBMC samples, with FDR below 0.01 and a log2 fold change above 5 up to day 15 being required. Each bulk clonotype was labeled CD4 or CD8 based on which sequenced repertoire, CD4 or CD8, contained the clonotype at higher abundance. Clonotype frequencies in memory subsets were weighted by FACS-sorted cell numbers to estimate each clone's distribution across memory phenotypes. Using fastp at Q25 and MiXCR, TCRdb reprocessed the public reads and kept productive beta chains. A single entry per CDR3 protein holds the most common genes and DNA from its merged rows. V and J calls and clone size were set by TCRdb, not the authors. This sample gives approximately 27,000 distinct CDR3 sequences in total; 5.5% of them show up just once. The ten top clones hold 10% to 15% of the sample.

This TCR derives from a young man who received the YFV17D yellow fever vaccine. Sequences were derived from PBMCs, either bulk or a sorted T-cell subset (CD4+, CD8+, memory, or dextramer-sorted; not recorded which), sampled 15 days after the yellow fever booster vaccination.

The CDR3 is CASRSYKGGDTQYF. The DNA is TGTGCCAGCAGATCGTACAAGGGGGGAGATACGCAGTATTTT. The rearrangement combines TRBV12-3 or TRBV12-4 with TRBJ2-3; the D segment might be TRBD1 or TRBD2, since each matches 6 bases. The CDR3 goes from the cysteine to the phenylalanine over 14 residues. Only CDR3 DNA is held: 42 bases, read in frame from base 1. V sheds 6 bases and J sheds 5 bases, leaving 15 bases between their ends.